The 17 T cell receptor beta chains below come from one sample, sequenced in a study of blood T cell repertoires in COVID-19. Method: immunoSEQ multiplex PCR; TCRdb's copy keeps in-frame clones and lacks some. The sample holds some 120,000 clones; approximately 84% are singletons and the top ten take roughly an eighth. Input material: peripheral blood. The source is a woman aged 25 to 39 who had recovered from COVID-19.

The chain carries TRBV18 and TRBJ1-4, with 7 bases matching TRBD1. V dropped 3 bases and J dropped 8; count of bases not matched to a gene: 6. The CDR3 runs to 14 residues. CDR1 is KGHSH, CDR2 LQKENI, per germline. The CDR3 coding sequence is TGTGCCAGCTCACCCCCGGGACAGAGGGAAAAACTGTTTTTT. It codes for CASSPPGQREKLFF.

The chain links TRBV5-4 to TRBJ2-7; no clear D. The CDR3 is 12 amino acids. Germline lookup yields CDR1 SGHNT and CDR2 YYREEE (reference sequence). Trimming shortened V by 0 bases and J by 2 bases, and 3 bases separated the two germline ends. CDR3 sequence reads: CASSLDTYEQYF. CDR3 in DNA: TGTGCCAGCAGCTTGGACACCTACGAGCAGTACTTC.

The chain combines TRBV4-1 with TRBJ2-3; 9 bases are a match to TRBD2. V was clipped by 6 bases and J by 0 bases; unmatched bases: 13. Germline CDR1 MGHRA, CDR2 YSYEKL. The CDR3 contains 18 residues. CDR3 residues: CASRRLAAPNHSTDTQYF. The CDR3 nucleotides read TGCGCCAGCAGACGACTAGCGGCCCCGAATCATAGCACAGATACGCAGTATTTT.

J is TRBJ2-7 and V is TRBV2; D perhaps matches TRBD2 (5 bases). There are 14 residues in the CDR3. The germline CDR1 and CDR2 sequences are SNHLY and FYNNEI. The V end lost 4 bases, the J end lost 5 bases, and 15 bases lay between the germline ends. CDR3: CASSVARVENEQYF. CDR3 DNA sequence: TGTGCCAGCAGTGTAGCGAGGGTTGAGAACGAGCAGTACTTC.

This chain links TRBV3-1 (or the pseudogene TRBV3-2) with TRBJ2-3; 11 bases align to TRBD2. In germline, CDR1 is LGHDT, CDR2 YNNKEL (reference sequence). The CDR3 is made up of 16 amino acids. After removal of 4 bases from V and 6 bases from J, the junction contained 9 bases not matched to a gene. The CDR3 loop is CASSPRTSGLGDTQYF. CDR3 nucleotides: TGTGCCAGCAGCCCAAGGACTAGCGGGCTAGGGGATACGCAGTATTTT.

The V gene is TRBV5-6, the J gene TRBJ1-1, with TRBD1 matching over 7 bases. The germline V gene encodes CDR1 SGHDT and CDR2 YYEEEE. Trimming removed 2 bases from V and 4 bases from J; junction bases left unmatched: 5. This CDR3 contains 14 residues. The CDR3 is CASSFTGASTEAFF. In nucleotides, the CDR3 is TGTGCCAGCAGCTTTACAGGGGCCAGCACTGAAGCTTTCTTT. Full variable domain (missing parts from reference TRBV5-6 and TRBJ1-1): DAGVTQSPTHLIKTRGQQVTLRCSPKSGHDTVSWYQQALGQGPQFIFQYYEEEERQRGNFPDRFSGHQFPNYSSELNVNALLLGDSALYLCASSFTGASTEAFFGQGTRLTVV.

The chain combines TRBV12-3 or TRBV12-4 with TRBJ1-2, with a weak D call TRBD1 (6 bases). Trimming took 6 bases from V and 7 from J, leaving 12 bases between them. This CDR3 has 12 residues. The CDR3 spells CASSSGAAGYTF. The CDR3, as DNA: TGTGCCAGCAGCTCAGGGGCCGCTGGCTACACCTTC.

The chain couples TRBV28 to TRBJ1-1; TRBD1 is a possible D gene (6 bases). CDR1 and CDR2 (germline): MDHEN, SYDVKM. This CDR3 comprises 15 residues. Trimming left V 4 bases short and J 0 bases short, with 12 bases between. The CDR3 DNA follows: TGTGCCAGCAGTTCCCTGGGACATCTGAACACTGAAGCTTTCTTT. It yields the protein CASSSLGHLNTEAFF.

The V gene is TRBV5-8, the J gene TRBJ1-1; no firm D call. The germline V and J ends were trimmed by 0 bases and 2 bases, with 5 bases remaining between them. The CDR3 is made up of 13 amino acids. Germline lookup yields CDR1 SGHTS and CDR2 YDEGEE. CDR3 in DNA: TGTGCCAGCAGCTTGGACAGCAACACTGAAGCTTTCTTT. Translated: CASSLDSNTEAFF.

The chain combines TRBV7-9 with TRBJ2-7; tentatively, D is TRBD1 (6 bases). CDR3 length equals 15 residues. Germline CDR1 SEHNR, CDR2 FQNEAQ (reference sequence). V gave up 2 bases and J gave up 6 bases, with 17 bases separating them. The CDR3, as DNA: TGTGCCAGCAGCTTAATGGCCGGGCAGGGGACCGAGCAGTACTTC. Its translation is CASSLMAGQGTEQYF.

The CDR3 nucleotides read TGTGCCAGCAGCTTAGGCGGGGGAAACCAAGAGACCCAGTACTTC. Translation gives CASSLGGGNQETQYF. The gene calls are TRBV7-3 and TRBJ2-5, with 7 bases that match TRBD2. The CDR3 is 15 amino acids. V was clipped by 2 bases and J by 0 bases; unmatched bases: 3. Per the germline V gene, CDR1 is SGHTA and CDR2 is FQGTGA.

The chain has TRBV25-1 and TRBJ1-2; 9 bases are a match to TRBD1. This CDR3 region has 14 residues. The germline V gene encodes CDR1 MGHDK and CDR2 SYGVNS. After removal of 1 base from V and 8 bases from J, the junction contained 5 bases not matched to a gene. The CDR3 DNA reads as TGTGCCAGCAGTGAATTGAGACAGGGGGAAGGCTACACCTTC. This codes for CASSELRQGEGYTF.

The chain couples TRBV7-8 to TRBJ2-2; no reliable D call. The V and J ends lost 5 bases and 4 bases respectively, with 8 bases between them. This CDR3 is 13 amino acids long. The V gene's germline CDR1 is SGHVS and CDR2 FQNEAQ. In DNA, the CDR3 is TGTGCCAGCAGCGAGATCTTCACCGGGGAGCTGTTTTTT. Its translation is CASSEIFTGELFF.

The J gene is TRBJ1-2, the V gene TRBV6-4; unclear D gene. CDR3 size: 14 residues. V was pared by 0 bases and J by 8 bases, with 13 bases between. The germline V gene encodes CDR1 MRHNA and CDR2 SNTAGT. The CDR3 here is CASSDSGGLEGYTF. CDR3 nucleotides: TGTGCCAGCAGTGACTCCGGTGGCCTGGAGGGCTACACCTTC.

This chain links TRBV4-1 with TRBJ1-4, with 7 positions matching TRBD1. Germline CDR1 is MGHRA and CDR2 is YSYEKL. V lost 6 bases, J lost 6 bases, and 10 bases stayed unmatched. The CDR3 covers 15 residues. The CDR3 DNA is TGCGCCAGCAGATCTGACAGGGACGGTGATGAAAAACTGTTTTTT. Amino acid sequence: CASRSDRDGDEKLFF.

The CDR3 spells CASGRLAGGSYNEQFF. The CDR3 region has the DNA TGTGCCAGCGGCCGACTAGCGGGAGGCTCCTACAATGAGCAGTTCTTC. V is TRBV19 and J is TRBJ2-1; TRBD2 matches 13 bases. With 9 bases clipped from V and 0 bases from J, the junction kept 5 bases outside the gene matches. Germline-derived CDR1 and CDR2 are LNHDA and SQIVND (reference sequence). The CDR3 loop spans 16 amino acids.

The V call is TRBV9, the J call TRBJ2-5; D possibly corresponds to TRBD2 (7 bases). Germline V lookup: CDR1 SGDLS, CDR2 YYNGEE. Trimming shortened V by 0 bases and J by 2 bases, and 17 bases separated the two germline ends. The CDR3 extends over 17 amino acids. The DNA for the CDR3 is TGTGCCAGCAGCGTAGGGTCGTCGGGGGGCCTACAAGAGACCCAGTACTTC. It encodes CASSVGSSGGLQETQYF. The variable domain in full, completed from reference TRBV9 and TRBJ2-5, reads DSGVTQTPKHLITATGQRVTLRCSPRSGDLSVYWYQQSLDQGLQFLIQYYNGEERAKGNILERFSAQQFPDLHSELNLSSLELGDSALYFCASSVGSSGGLQETQYFGPGTRLLVL.